This T cell receptor beta chain was documented in a study of T cells in Graves' hyperthyroidism and ophthalmopathy. Overall study findings and caveats: The model predicted ophthalmopathy a median around six months before onset.

The CDR3 is made up of 15 amino acids. Trimming cost V 6 bases and J 4 bases, with 15 bases left between them. The germline V gene encodes CDR1 KGHSH and CDR2 LQKENI. Researchers took RNA transcripts and amplified the TCR beta CDR3 regions from them. HTBI primers drove first-round RT-PCR of the TCR CDR3. One entry per CDR3 protein, called by TCRdb with MiXCR from the multiplex PCR reads. Of 300,000 to 450,000 distinct CDR3 sequences listed, just under 15% were seen once; the top ten hold 32%. The PBMCs studied were ones that came from about 10 ml fresh peripheral blood. This clonotype has at least ten counts. Its specificity is not known.

The genes are TRBV18 and TRBJ1-4; D is unresolved. What was sequenced was blood. This TCR was recovered from a woman aged 25 to 39 with Graves' hyperthyroidism. CDR3 protein: CASSPRIESNEKLFF. The CDR3, as DNA: TGTGCCAGCTCGCCTCGAATCGAGAGTAATGAAAAACTGTTTTTT. The full variable domain, rest sourced from reference TRBV18 and TRBJ1-4, is NAGVMQNPRHLVRRRGQEARLRCSPMKGHSHVYWYRQLPEEGLKFMVYLQKENIIDESGMPKERFSAEFPKEGPSILRIQQVVRGDSAAYFCASSPRIESNEKLFFGSGTQLSVL.